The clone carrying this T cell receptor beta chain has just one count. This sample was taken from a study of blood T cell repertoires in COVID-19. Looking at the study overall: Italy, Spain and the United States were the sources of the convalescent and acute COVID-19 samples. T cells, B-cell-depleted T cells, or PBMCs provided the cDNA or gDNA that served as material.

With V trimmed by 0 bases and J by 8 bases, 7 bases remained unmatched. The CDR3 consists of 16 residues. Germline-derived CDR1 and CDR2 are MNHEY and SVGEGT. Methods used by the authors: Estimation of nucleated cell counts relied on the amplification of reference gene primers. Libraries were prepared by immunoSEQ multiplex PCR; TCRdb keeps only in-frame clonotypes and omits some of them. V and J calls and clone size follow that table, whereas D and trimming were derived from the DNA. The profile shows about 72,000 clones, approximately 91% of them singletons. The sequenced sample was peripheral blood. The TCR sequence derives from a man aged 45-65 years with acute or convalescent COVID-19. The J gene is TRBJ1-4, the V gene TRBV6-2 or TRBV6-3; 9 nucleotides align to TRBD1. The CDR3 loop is CASSYSSGQGREKLFF. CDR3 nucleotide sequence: TGTGCCAGCAGTTACTCTTCGGGACAGGGTCGGGAAAAACTGTTTTTT.